This T cell receptor (beta chain) was identified during a study of blood T cell repertoires in COVID-19 (dated by TCRdb to about 2020). Regarding the research as a whole: Samples from collaborators originated in the United States, Italy and Spain and spanned both the acute and convalescent phases of COVID-19. The material from the prospective study consisted of cDNA or gDNA derived from T cells, B-cell-depleted T cells, or PBMCs. Subjects who had been exposed to COVID-19, were actively infected with it, or had recovered from it provided the deeply sampled blood TCRbeta repertoires that made up the dataset. A freely available public database, intended as a resource for researchers studying the immune response to SARS-CoV-2, is where the repertoires were released. Samples came from the ongoing ImmuneRACE study (first 160 participants) plus 1,254 subjects from 6 global collaborators. The sample metadata nearly always contained a de-identified subject ID, COVID-19 status, age in years and sex. Where available, HLA class I and class II types were obtained from metadata supplied by the sample provider rather than from assay-based typing.

To note about this clone: It has no known antigen specificity. No much larger clone exists at a distance of one base, and base qualities are not known.

The immunoSEQ Assay, a bias-controlled multiplex PCR, was used to amplify TCRbeta CDR3 regions from genomic DNA. From the authors' description of their analysis: Nucleated cell counts per sample were estimated from amplification of reference gene primers within the assay. To quantify the absolute abundance of each unique TCRbeta CDR3 rearrangement, sequence reads were collapsed and filtered. For each sample, productive Simpson clonality was calculated by taking the square root of Simpson's diversity index across productive rearrangements. TCRdb mirrors the immuneACCESS table, restricted to in-frame sequences. Some clones are absent from its copies; in checked studies, under half trace to an unresolved V gene, and the reason for the others is unknown. That table is the source of V, J and clone size, and D and trimming were worked out from the DNA. The sample table shows about 300,000 clones, and about 89% are seen once. Roughly 5.1% of the sample goes to the ten largest clones.

Study-level results and caveats: Clinical and demographic metadata were provided uncurated, with the amount varying by source and participant.

Each collaborating institution followed its own protocols to collect whole blood in K2EDTA tubes. For TCRbeta analysis, collaborators shipped samples in one of three forms: frozen whole blood, isolated PBMCs, or DNA extracted from either of those sample types. From cysteine to phenylalanine, the CDR3 is 14 amino acids long. This entry keeps only the CDR3 DNA: 42 bases, framed from base 1. Between the V and J ends, shortened by 0 bases and 1 base respectively, the junction contains 8 bases. The germline V gene provides CDR1 SGDLS and CDR2 YYNGEE. The rearrangement combines TRBV9 with TRBJ2-7, with the D gene not clear enough to name. The TCR was taken from a man in his forties or fifties with acute or convalescent COVID-19. Sequenced sample: peripheral blood. The CDR3 amino acid sequence is: CASSVESGSYEQYF. Here is the DNA: TGTGCCAGCAGCGTAGAATCAGGATCCTACGAGCAGTACTTC.